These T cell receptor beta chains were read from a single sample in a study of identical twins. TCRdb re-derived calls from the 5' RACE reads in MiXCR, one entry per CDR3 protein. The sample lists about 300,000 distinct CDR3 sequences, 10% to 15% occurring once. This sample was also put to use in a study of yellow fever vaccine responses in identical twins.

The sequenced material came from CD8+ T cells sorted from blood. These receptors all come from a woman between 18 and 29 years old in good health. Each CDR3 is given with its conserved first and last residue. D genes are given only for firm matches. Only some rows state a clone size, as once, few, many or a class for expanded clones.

CDR3nt: TGTGCCAGCACGGGGGGGCAATATCTCACAGATACGCAGTATTTT
CDR3aa: CASTGGQYLTDTQYF
d_gene: TRBD2
abundance: few
v_gene: TRBV7-8
j_gene: TRBJ2-3

CDR3nt: TGTGCCAGCAGCTTAGGATGGGAGAACAACGAAGCTTTCTTT
CDR3aa: CASSLGWENNEAFF
d_gene: -
abundance: -
v_gene: TRBV7-6
j_gene: TRBJ1-1

CDR3nt: TGCAGTGCTCCGGCTAGCGGGAGCGATGAGCAGTTCTTC
CDR3aa: CSAPASGSDEQFF
d_gene: TRBD2
abundance: -
v_gene: TRBV20-1
j_gene: TRBJ2-1

CDR3nt: TGTGCCAGCAGTGAGTGGGGAAGGGAGCTGTTTTTT
CDR3aa: CASSEWGRELFF
d_gene: -
abundance: -
v_gene: TRBV2
j_gene: TRBJ2-2

CDR3nt: TGTGCCAGCAGTTACGGGCGATCGGACGAGCAGTACTTC
CDR3aa: CASSYGRSDEQYF
d_gene: -
abundance: few
v_gene: TRBV6-2/TRBV6-3
j_gene: TRBJ2-7

CDR3nt: TGTGCCACCAACCCTGGGGACAGGGGCTATGGCTACACCTTC
CDR3aa: CATNPGDRGYGYTF
d_gene: TRBD1
abundance: -
v_gene: TRBV24-1
j_gene: TRBJ1-2

CDR3nt: TGTGCCAGCAGTTTCATGGGGGAGGGCCCCTACGAGCAGTACTTC
CDR3aa: CASSFMGEGPYEQYF
d_gene: TRBD2
abundance: -
v_gene: TRBV28
j_gene: TRBJ2-7

CDR3nt: TGTGCCACCAGCAGAGATCCCCCTAGCGGGACCTACAATGAGCAGTTCTTC
CDR3aa: CATSRDPPSGTYNEQFF
d_gene: TRBD2
abundance: few
v_gene: TRBV15
j_gene: TRBJ2-1

CDR3nt: TGTGCCAGCAGCTTAGATGTGAGAAGGGATTCACCCCTCCACTTT
CDR3aa: CASSLDVRRDSPLHF
d_gene: -
abundance: -
v_gene: TRBV7-8
j_gene: TRBJ1-6

CDR3nt: TGTGCCAGCAGTTATCAGGGACTAGCCGCAGAGACCCAGTACTTC
CDR3aa: CASSYQGLAAETQYF
d_gene: TRBD2
abundance: few
v_gene: TRBV6-2/TRBV6-3
j_gene: TRBJ2-5

CDR3nt: TGTGCCACCAGTGATTCAACAGGGAGTGAAGCTTTCTTT
CDR3aa: CATSDSTGSEAFF
d_gene: -
abundance: -
v_gene: TRBV24-1
j_gene: TRBJ1-1

CDR3nt: TGTGCCAGCTCACCCGAACCGGGAGTCTCTAACACAGATACGCAGTATTTT
CDR3aa: CASSPEPGVSNTDTQYF
d_gene: -
abundance: few
v_gene: TRBV18
j_gene: TRBJ2-3

CDR3nt: TGTGCCAGCAGTTACCCCCACACAGGACAGGACTCTGGAAACACCATATATTTT
CDR3aa: CASSYPHTGQDSGNTIYF
d_gene: TRBD1
abundance: -
v_gene: TRBV6-5
j_gene: TRBJ1-3

CDR3nt: TGCGCCAGCAGCCAAGCTGAAGGGGGACCTGAAGCTTTCTTT
CDR3aa: CASSQAEGGPEAFF
d_gene: -
abundance: few
v_gene: TRBV4-1
j_gene: TRBJ1-1

CDR3nt: TGTGCCAGCAGAACGGACAGGGGTACTGAAGCTTTCTTT
CDR3aa: CASRTDRGTEAFF
d_gene: TRBD1
abundance: many
v_gene: TRBV12-3/TRBV12-4
j_gene: TRBJ1-1

CDR3nt: TGCAGTGCTTACGGACTAGCGGGAGGATCAGATACGCAGTATTTT
CDR3aa: CSAYGLAGGSDTQYF
d_gene: TRBD2
abundance: few
v_gene: TRBV20-1
j_gene: TRBJ2-3

CDR3nt: TGTGCCAGCAGCCCCACTTTGACGAACACAGATACGCAGTATTTT
CDR3aa: CASSPTLTNTDTQYF
d_gene: -
abundance: few
v_gene: TRBV7-9
j_gene: TRBJ2-3

CDR3nt: TGCAGTGCTAGAGCCGGGCCCTTGGGGGATCAGTTCTTC
CDR3aa: CSARAGPLGDQFF
d_gene: -
abundance: few
v_gene: TRBV20-1
j_gene: TRBJ2-1

CDR3nt: TGTGCCAGCAGCCATGTCCAGGGGGCGCCTACAATGAATGAGCAGTTCTTC
CDR3aa: CASSHVQGAPTMNEQFF
d_gene: TRBD1
abundance: -
v_gene: TRBV3-1
j_gene: TRBJ2-1

CDR3nt: TGTGCCAGCAGTCCGTCGGGACAAAACTATGGCTACACCTTC
CDR3aa: CASSPSGQNYGYTF
d_gene: -
abundance: -
v_gene: TRBV27
j_gene: TRBJ1-2

CDR3nt: TGTGCCAGCAGCTCCACCGGGACAGGGAACACCGGGGAGCTGTTTTTT
CDR3aa: CASSSTGTGNTGELFF
d_gene: TRBD1
abundance: -
v_gene: TRBV7-9
j_gene: TRBJ2-2

CDR3nt: TGCAGCGTTCCCCTGTCATCCTATGGCTACACCTTC
CDR3aa: CSVPLSSYGYTF
d_gene: -
abundance: -
v_gene: TRBV29-1
j_gene: TRBJ1-2

CDR3nt: TGTGCCAGCAGCTCATTAGGGGCCCACGGCGGGGAGCTGTTTTTT
CDR3aa: CASSSLGAHGGELFF
d_gene: -
abundance: -
v_gene: TRBV5-5
j_gene: TRBJ2-2

CDR3nt: TGTGCCAGCAGTCTCGCGGGGGGCCACACCACCGGGGAGCTGTTTTTT
CDR3aa: CASSLAGGHTTGELFF
d_gene: TRBD2
abundance: -
v_gene: TRBV6-1
j_gene: TRBJ2-2

CDR3nt: TGTGCCAGCGAAGGGCAAGGCGGGGAGCTGTTTTTT
CDR3aa: CASEGQGGELFF
d_gene: -
abundance: many
v_gene: TRBV9
j_gene: TRBJ2-2

CDR3nt: TGTGCCAGCAGATCCCGAGGCCGCTATGGCTACACCTTC
CDR3aa: CASRSRGRYGYTF
d_gene: -
abundance: few
v_gene: TRBV28
j_gene: TRBJ1-2

CDR3nt: TGTGCCGGCAGTTGGCTCGGGAGGGAGTTCAATGAGCAGTTCTTC
CDR3aa: CAGSWLGREFNEQFF
d_gene: TRBD2
abundance: -
v_gene: TRBV12-3/TRBV12-4
j_gene: TRBJ2-1

CDR3nt: TGTGCCAGCAGCTTATCCACTTACTACGAGCAGTACTTC
CDR3aa: CASSLSTYYEQYF
d_gene: -
abundance: many
v_gene: TRBV11-2
j_gene: TRBJ2-7

CDR3nt: TGTGCCAGCTCACGACAGGGTACGCAAGAGACCCAGTACTTC
CDR3aa: CASSRQGTQETQYF
d_gene: TRBD1
abundance: -
v_gene: TRBV18
j_gene: TRBJ2-5

CDR3nt: TGTGCCAGTAGTATAGGTGATGAGCAGTTCTTC
CDR3aa: CASSIGDEQFF
d_gene: -
abundance: few
v_gene: TRBV19
j_gene: TRBJ2-1

CDR3nt: TGTGCCAGCAGCTCGACAGGGAATAATGAAGCTTTCTTT
CDR3aa: CASSSTGNNEAFF
d_gene: TRBD1
abundance: few
v_gene: TRBV5-5
j_gene: TRBJ1-1

CDR3nt: TGTGCCAGCAGTTTATCCGACAGGGGACTGAACACTGAAGCTTTCTTT
CDR3aa: CASSLSDRGLNTEAFF
d_gene: TRBD1
abundance: many
v_gene: TRBV12-3/TRBV12-4
j_gene: TRBJ1-1

CDR3nt: TGTGCCAGCAGCCAAGAGGCGGGAGCCTACGAGCAGTACTTC
CDR3aa: CASSQEAGAYEQYF
d_gene: TRBD2
abundance: -
v_gene: TRBV3-1
j_gene: TRBJ2-7

CDR3nt: TGTGCCAGCAGCCCCTTTTTAACGGGAGGGCCGGGCACCGGGGAGCTGTTTTTT
CDR3aa: CASSPFLTGGPGTGELFF
d_gene: TRBD2
abundance: -
v_gene: TRBV7-3
j_gene: TRBJ2-2

CDR3nt: TGCGCCAGCAGCCTCCGGGGACAGGGTTTGGCCGATTCACCCCTCCACTTT
CDR3aa: CASSLRGQGLADSPLHF
d_gene: TRBD1
abundance: few
v_gene: TRBV4-1
j_gene: TRBJ1-6

CDR3nt: TGTGCCATCAGTGAGGGGACAGGTTCTCGAGAGACCCAGTACTTC
CDR3aa: CAISEGTGSRETQYF
d_gene: TRBD1
abundance: many
v_gene: TRBV10-3
j_gene: TRBJ2-5

CDR3nt: TGCAGTGCTATAGCCCGACAGGGGGCCTTTGATGAAAAACTGTTTTTT
CDR3aa: CSAIARQGAFDEKLFF
d_gene: TRBD1
abundance: many
v_gene: TRBV20-1
j_gene: TRBJ1-4

CDR3nt: TGTGCCATCCGACAGGGGGCCTACGAGCAGTACTTC
CDR3aa: CAIRQGAYEQYF
d_gene: TRBD1
abundance: few
v_gene: TRBV2
j_gene: TRBJ2-7

CDR3nt: TGTGCCAGCAGTAAAGGATGGAACACTGAAGCTTTCTTT
CDR3aa: CASSKGWNTEAFF
d_gene: -
abundance: -
v_gene: TRBV12-3/TRBV12-4
j_gene: TRBJ1-1

CDR3nt: TGTGCCAGCAGCCCTTGGACAGGGGAGGCTTTCTTT
CDR3aa: CASSPWTGEAFF
d_gene: TRBD1
abundance: many
v_gene: TRBV3-1
j_gene: TRBJ1-1

CDR3nt: TGTGCCAGCAGCACCTCTGCCGAGACTAGCGGGAGTGATTACAATGAGCAGTTCTTC
CDR3aa: CASSTSAETSGSDYNEQFF
d_gene: TRBD2
abundance: few
v_gene: TRBV3-1
j_gene: TRBJ2-1

CDR3nt: TGTGCCAGCACCCCGACAAGTTGGGAGACCCAGTACTTC
CDR3aa: CASTPTSWETQYF
d_gene: -
abundance: few
v_gene: TRBV7-9
j_gene: TRBJ2-5

CDR3nt: TGTGCCAGCAGCTCTACTAGCGGCGAGCAGTACTTC
CDR3aa: CASSSTSGEQYF
d_gene: TRBD2
abundance: few
v_gene: TRBV11-2
j_gene: TRBJ2-7

CDR3nt: TGCAGCGTTGAAGGGGGGGCCGTGAACGAGCAGTACTTC
CDR3aa: CSVEGGAVNEQYF
d_gene: -
abundance: few
v_gene: TRBV29-1
j_gene: TRBJ2-7

CDR3nt: TGTGCCAGCAGTTACCCCAGGGGGCCACACTACGAGCAGTACTTC
CDR3aa: CASSYPRGPHYEQYF
d_gene: TRBD1
abundance: -
v_gene: TRBV6-5
j_gene: TRBJ2-7

CDR3nt: TGTGCCAGCAGTTTAGTGATTGCAGTTTGGGATACGCAGTATTTT
CDR3aa: CASSLVIAVWDTQYF
d_gene: -
abundance: -
v_gene: TRBV12-3/TRBV12-4
j_gene: TRBJ2-3

CDR3nt: TGTGCCAGCAGTTACTCGAGGTCCAGACGTGACACTGAAGCTTTCTTT
CDR3aa: CASSYSRSRRDTEAFF
d_gene: -
abundance: -
v_gene: TRBV6-2/TRBV6-3
j_gene: TRBJ1-1

CDR3nt: TGTGCCAGCAGTTCTTACAGTAGCTCCTATAATTCACCCCTCCACTTT
CDR3aa: CASSSYSSSYNSPLHF
d_gene: -
abundance: -
v_gene: TRBV28
j_gene: TRBJ1-6

CDR3nt: TGTGCCAGCAGCTTAGGGTTATACAATGAGCAGTTCTTC
CDR3aa: CASSLGLYNEQFF
d_gene: -
abundance: many
v_gene: TRBV7-9
j_gene: TRBJ2-1

CDR3nt: TGTGCCAGCAGCCAACAAGTAGGACGGATCCAAGAGACCCAGTACTTC
CDR3aa: CASSQQVGRIQETQYF
d_gene: -
abundance: -
v_gene: TRBV14
j_gene: TRBJ2-5

CDR3nt: TGTGCCAGCAGCCAAGATTTCGCTAGTGTCAATGAGCAGTTCTTC
CDR3aa: CASSQDFASVNEQFF
d_gene: -
abundance: few
v_gene: TRBV4-2
j_gene: TRBJ2-1

CDR3nt: TGTGCCAGCTCGAGGGGGTTCTCCTACAATGAGCAGTTCTTC
CDR3aa: CASSRGFSYNEQFF
d_gene: -
abundance: few
v_gene: TRBV6-2/TRBV6-3
j_gene: TRBJ2-1

CDR3nt: TGTGCCAGCACTAAGAGTCCGTTTGAAGCTTTCTTT
CDR3aa: CASTKSPFEAFF
d_gene: -
abundance: many
v_gene: TRBV28
j_gene: TRBJ1-1

CDR3nt: TGTGCCAGCAGCGTCTCAGTGGGCAATGAGCAGTTCTTC
CDR3aa: CASSVSVGNEQFF
d_gene: -
abundance: few
v_gene: TRBV7-9
j_gene: TRBJ2-1

CDR3nt: TGTGCCAGCAGTTCGGCGGTTTTCGGGTACAATGAGCAGTTCTTC
CDR3aa: CASSSAVFGYNEQFF
d_gene: -
abundance: once
v_gene: TRBV6-5
j_gene: TRBJ2-1

CDR3nt: TGTGCCAGCAGTTTTGGGCGGGAGAACGAGCAGTACTTC
CDR3aa: CASSFGRENEQYF
d_gene: TRBD2
abundance: -
v_gene: TRBV27
j_gene: TRBJ2-7

CDR3nt: TGTGCCAGCAGCCTACGCCGGGACAGCGTACCGAACACCGGGGAGCTGTTTTTT
CDR3aa: CASSLRRDSVPNTGELFF
d_gene: TRBD1
abundance: few
v_gene: TRBV9
j_gene: TRBJ2-2